The 22 T cell receptor beta chains reported below all come from one sample, sequenced in a study of T cell clones after liver transplantation. Data came from immunoSEQ multiplex PCR; TCRdb stores just in-frame clones and leaves some out. Here the sample spans 40,000 to 65,000 clones, 65% to 85% being singletons. The sequencing here drew on CD4+ T cells from blood, taken before liver transplant. These receptor sequences come from a human donor who received a liver transplant.

This sequence joins TRBV7-2 and TRBJ2-7; no clear D. V was pared by 4 bases and J by 4 bases, with 11 bases between. Germline CDR1 reads SGHTA; CDR2 reads FQGNSA. There are 13 residues in the CDR3. CDR3 nucleotide sequence: TGTGCCAGCAGCTCCCTGTGGGGTTACGAGCAGTACTTC. Protein sequence: CASSSLWGYEQYF.

The genes are TRBV10-3 and TRBJ1-2; TRBD1 is a possible D gene (6 bases). With 0 bases removed from V and 7 bases from J, the gap between germline ends came to 18 bases. Germline assignment: CDR1 ENHRY and CDR2 SYGVKD. This CDR3 spans 16 amino acids. The CDR3 sequence: CAISESDSGASRGYTF. In DNA form, the CDR3 reads TGTGCCATCAGTGAGTCAGACTCGGGGGCGTCTCGTGGCTACACCTTC.

In its sample, this clone was seen once. The chain combines TRBV5-1 with TRBJ2-3, with D maybe TRBD1 (6 bases). The CDR3 spans 16 residues. Germline CDR1 SGHRS, CDR2 YFSETQ. The V end lost 4 bases, the J end lost 6 bases, and 21 bases lay between the germline ends. DNA of the CDR3: TGCGCCAGCAGCAGGGGGACGGCTGTACTTGCTGATACGCAGTATTTT. Amino acid sequence: CASSRGTAVLADTQYF.

This chain uses TRBV5-1 with TRBJ2-5; 13 positions agree with TRBD2. J was trimmed by 1 base and V by 4 bases; bases with no gene match: 4. Germline loops: CDR1 SGHRS, CDR2 YFSETQ. The CDR3 length is 16 residues. CDR3 sequence reads: CASSAGLAGAQETQYF. CDR3 sequence (DNA): TGCGCCAGCAGCGCCGGACTAGCGGGGGCCCAAGAGACCCAGTACTTC. The whole variable domain, filled in from reference TRBV5-1 and TRBJ2-5, reads KAGVTQTPRYLIKTRGQQVTLSCSPISGHRSVSWYQQTPGQGLQFLFEYFSETQRNKGNFPGRFSGRQFSNSRSEMNVSTLELGDSALYLCASSAGLAGAQETQYFGPGTRLLVL.

A few counts support this clone. The chain carries TRBV28 and TRBJ1-2; 7 nucleotides align to TRBD1. Trimming cost V 1 base and J 4 bases; bases outside gene matches: 12. The CDR3 totals 17 residues. The germline gives CDR1 MDHEN, CDR2 SYDVKM. The CDR3 DNA sequence: TGTGCCAGCAGTTTATACAGGACAGGCGGCACGGGCTATGGCTACACCTTC. It translates to CASSLYRTGGTGYGYTF.

The V gene is TRBV25-1, the J gene TRBJ2-3; tentatively, D is TRBD1 (6 bases). In germline, CDR1 is MGHDK, CDR2 SYGVNS. The CDR3 runs 14 residues. With 7 bases removed from V and 2 bases from J, the gap between germline ends came to 13 bases. CDR3 residues: CASNRAGATDTQYF. The CDR3, as DNA: TGTGCCAGCAATCGGGCAGGGGCCACAGATACGCAGTATTTT. Drawing the rest from reference TRBV25-1 and TRBJ2-3, the complete variable domain is EADIYQTPRYLVIGTGKKITLECSQTMGHDKMYWYQQDPGMELHLIHYSYGVNSTEKGDLSSESTVSRIRTEHFPLTLESARPSHTSQYLCASNRAGATDTQYFGPGTRLTVL.

This chain joins TRBV11-2 and TRBJ2-5, with D tentatively TRBD1 (5 bases). Trimming shortened V by 4 bases and J by 5 bases, and 14 bases separated the two germline ends. The CDR3 is 14 amino acids. Germline V gene lookup returns CDR1 SGHAT and CDR2 FQNNGV. The CDR3 DNA is TGTGCCAGCAGCTCCTTTGGGGCATCGGAGACCCAGTACTTC. This sequence encodes CASSSFGASETQYF.

V gene TRBV20-1 combines with J gene TRBJ1-4; possibly TRBD1 for D (5 bases). Germline V gives CDR1 DFQATT, CDR2 SNEGSKA (reference sequence). The CDR3 is 11 residues long. Trimming stripped 1 base from V and 8 bases from J, with 5 bases between. The CDR3 spells CSARGGEKLFF. DNA for the CDR3: TGCAGTGCTAGAGGGGGGGAAAAACTGTTTTTT.

The rearrangement joins TRBV6-4 to TRBJ1-5; 12 nucleotides line up with TRBD1. This CDR3 has 14 residues. CDR1 is MRHNA and CDR2 is SNTAGT in the germline V gene. V lost 8 bases, J lost 5 bases, and 4 bases stayed unmatched. CDR3 sequence: CASGDRGRDQPQHF. Here the CDR3 DNA reads TGTGCCAGCGGGGACAGGGGGCGCGATCAGCCCCAGCATTTT.

The chain uses TRBV7-2 and TRBJ2-1; TRBD2 aligns across 10 bases. This CDR3 has 16 residues. Germline V lookup: CDR1 SGHTA, CDR2 FQGNSA. Losses at the gene ends were 0 bases for V and 8 bases for J; bases not matched to a gene: 7. CDR3 region: CASSLAGQRGGYEQFF. The CDR3 DNA is TGTGCCAGCAGCTTAGCGGGGCAGCGGGGGGGCTATGAGCAGTTCTTC.

The chain combines TRBV6-5 with TRBJ2-1; possibly TRBD1 for D (6 bases). This CDR3 is built from 12 residues. Germline CDR1 is MNHEY and CDR2 is SVGAGI. V was cut by 7 bases and J by 10 bases, with 14 bases left in between. The DNA of the CDR3 is TGTGCCAGCACCCGGTCGACAGGCGAGCAGTTCTTC. Encoded protein: CASTRSTGEQFF.

The V call is TRBV4-3, the J call TRBJ1-5; no clear D gene. CDR1 and CDR2 from the germline V gene are LGHNA and YSLEER. The CDR3 length is 13 residues. Trimming shortened V by 0 bases and J by 9 bases, and 9 bases separated the two germline ends. Here the CDR3 DNA reads TGCGCCAGCAGCCAAGATCTCGCAAGGCCCCAGCATTTT. This sequence encodes CASSQDLARPQHF.

The chain is built from TRBV6-5 and TRBJ2-2; 7 bases agree with TRBD2. Germline loops: CDR1 MNHEY, CDR2 SVGAGI. J gave up 6 bases and V 6 bases, and 7 bases lay outside the gene matches. The CDR3 is 14 amino acids. The CDR3 protein is CASSRGGGAGELFF. The CDR3 coding sequence is TGTGCCAGCAGCCGCGGGGGAGGGGCCGGGGAGCTGTTTTTT.

The V gene is TRBV7-9, the J gene TRBJ2-7, with 8 positions matching TRBD1. The ends lost 7 bases at V and 3 bases at J; junction bases unmatched: 5. Germline-derived CDR1 and CDR2 are SEHNR and FQNEAQ (reference sequence). This CDR3 has 13 residues. The DNA for the CDR3 is TGTGCCAGCACCACAGGGGGGCTCTACGAGCAGTACTTC. The encoded protein is CASTTGGLYEQYF.

This rearrangement joins TRBV11-2 to TRBJ1-1; D may be TRBD1 (5 bases). The CDR3 contains 15 residues. Germline CDR1 is SGHAT and CDR2 is FQNNGV. The ends were cut back, 4 bases at V and 6 bases at J, with 18 bases in the middle. CDR3 protein: CASSSWGTSVSEAFF. CDR3 nucleotide sequence: TGTGCCAGCAGCTCCTGGGGGACGTCCGTGTCTGAAGCTTTCTTT.

J is TRBJ2-5 and V is TRBV11-3; TRBD1 matches at 10 bases. The V and J ends lost 1 base and 5 bases, in that order; junction bases with no gene match: 7. The CDR3 length is 16 residues. The germline V gene encodes CDR1 SGHNT and CDR2 YENEEA. DNA for the CDR3: TGTGCCAGCAGCTTAGGGGGACAGGGGTTCGAGGAGACCCAGTACTTC. It encodes CASSLGGQGFEETQYF.

The chain has TRBV14 and TRBJ2-3; no clear D gene. The CDR3 consists of 13 residues. Trimming took off 6 bases at V and 2 bases at J, with 9 bases between the two ends. Germline V gives CDR1 SGHDN, CDR2 FVKESK. The CDR3 sequence: CASSYLLTDTQYF. In DNA, the CDR3 is TGTGCCAGCAGTTACCTCCTCACAGATACGCAGTATTTT.

The CDR3 loop is CASSVSTGANTGELFF. Here the CDR3 DNA reads TGTGCCAGCAGCGTCTCGACAGGAGCGAACACCGGGGAGCTGTTTTTT. The chain uses TRBV9 and TRBJ2-2; D might be TRBD1 (6 bases). The V end was cut by 2 bases, the J end by 0 bases, with 11 bases between. The V gene's germline CDR1 is SGDLS and CDR2 YYNGEE. CDR3 size: 16 residues.

The chain employs TRBV9 and TRBJ1-1; D remains ambiguous. The CDR3 is made up of 15 amino acids. Germline V gene lookup returns CDR1 SGDLS and CDR2 YYNGEE. V lost 3 bases and J lost 4, with 16 bases in between. The CDR3 DNA reads as TGTGCCAGCAGCGCCAAGGCCGGGAGGATCACTGAAGCTTTCTTT. It encodes CASSAKAGRITEAFF.

The V call is TRBV4-1, the J call TRBJ1-6; D is perhaps TRBD1 (6 bases). This CDR3 has 14 residues. CDR1 MGHRA and CDR2 YSYEKL come from the germline V gene. The ends were cut back, 4 bases at V and 5 bases at J, with 9 bases in the middle. CDR3 DNA: TGCGCCAGCAGCCCGGGACACGATAATTCACCCCTCCACTTT. It yields the protein CASSPGHDNSPLHF.

V gene TRBV4-1 combines with J gene TRBJ1-2; TRBD1 matches 11 bases. The CDR3 spans 16 residues. Germline V gene sequence: CDR1 MGHRA, CDR2 YSYEKL. Germline trimming cut 2 bases from V and 6 bases from J; bases unmatched to any gene: 8. This chain's CDR3 is CASSQTLRDRGNGYTF. The CDR3 region has the DNA TGCGCCAGCAGCCAAACACTCCGGGACAGGGGGAATGGCTACACCTTC.

This chain connects TRBV5-1 to TRBJ2-5; TRBD1 agrees at 7 bases. Germline lookup yields CDR1 SGHRS and CDR2 YFSETQ. The ends lost 0 bases at V and 1 base at J; junction bases unmatched: 6. The CDR3 spans 16 residues. The CDR3, as DNA: TGCGCCAGCAGCTTGGACACAGGGGCCCCCCAAGAGACCCAGTACTTC. Translating it yields CASSLDTGAPQETQYF.